The following is a T cell receptor (beta chain) sequence with its context. Its antigen is unidentified. V was clipped by 5 bases and J by 5 bases, with 24 bases between them. This CDR3 has 17 amino acids. The V gene's germline CDR1 is SGHAT and CDR2 FQNNGV. Sequencing used immunoSEQ multiplex PCR; TCRdb keeps in-frame clones, though not all of them. The sample consists of roughly 160,000 clones, roughly 88% of them appearing once. The source of the sample is a study of T cell responses to AZD1222 COVID-19 vaccine. Study-wide results and caveats: Clonal diversity may have been underestimated, and the donors were mostly white British, with more females than males. The study identified only six AZD1222 recipients as seropositive at baseline.

The specimen was peripheral blood, collected 28 days after the second AZD1222 dose. The rearrangement links TRBV11-2 to TRBJ2-5, with a tentative D call TRBD1 (6 bases). The source of this sequence is an adult who received the AZD1222 COVID-19 vaccine. CDR3 nucleotide sequence: TGTGCCAGCAGCAAGGGGGTCGGGGTCCCCTCAATGGAGACCCAGTACTTC. Residues: CASSKGVGVPSMETQYF.